This T cell receptor (beta chain) was captured by sequencing in a study of blood T cell repertoires in COVID-19. Study-level background: Both acute and convalescent COVID-19 samples were obtained from the United States, Italy and Spain. T cells, B-cell-depleted T cells, or PBMCs supplied cDNA or gDNA.

Looked up from germline, CDR1 is SGDLS and CDR2 is YYNGEE. The CDR3 contains 14 residues. V was pared by 0 bases and J by 6 bases, with 11 bases between. Original handling: Cell counts per sample came from amplifying reference gene primers. Repertoires were generated with immunoSEQ multiplex PCR, while TCRdb's copy carries only in-frame clones and drops some. Clone size and the V and J calls come from that table; the DNA yielded D and trimming. The data contain 100,000 to 150,000 clones, 81% of them singletons. The receptor was isolated from a woman in her 50s with acute or convalescent COVID-19. The sequencing sample was made of peripheral blood. The chain links TRBV9 to TRBJ2-3; D gene unclear. CDR3 amino acids: CASSVGAFGDTQYF. For the CDR3, the DNA is TGTGCCAGCAGCGTAGGAGCATTCGGGGATACGCAGTATTTT.